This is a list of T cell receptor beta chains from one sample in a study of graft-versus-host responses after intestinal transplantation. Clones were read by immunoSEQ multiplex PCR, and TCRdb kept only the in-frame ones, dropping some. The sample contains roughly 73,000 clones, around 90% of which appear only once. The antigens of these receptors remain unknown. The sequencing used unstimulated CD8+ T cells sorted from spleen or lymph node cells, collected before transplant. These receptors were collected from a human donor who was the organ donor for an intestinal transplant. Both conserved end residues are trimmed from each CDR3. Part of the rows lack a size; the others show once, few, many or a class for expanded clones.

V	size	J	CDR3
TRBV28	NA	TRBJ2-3	ASSSDRGHTDTQY
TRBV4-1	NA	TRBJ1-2	ASSPPVRVTYGYT
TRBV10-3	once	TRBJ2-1	AIRGTGGLLGRDEQF
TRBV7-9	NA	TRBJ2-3	ASSLAGVGLTDTQY
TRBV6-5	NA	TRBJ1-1	ASSLLGGNTEAF
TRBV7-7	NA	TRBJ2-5	ASSYRTGSETQY
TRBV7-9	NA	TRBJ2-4	ASGDRAKNIQY
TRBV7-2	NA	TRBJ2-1	ASSLGTRRAHFNEQF
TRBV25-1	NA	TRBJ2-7	ASSSGGERYEQY
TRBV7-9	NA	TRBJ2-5	ASSLIRDPLETQY
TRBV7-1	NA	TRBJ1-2	ASSDRPSNYGYT
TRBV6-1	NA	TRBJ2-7	ASSEGASSYEQY
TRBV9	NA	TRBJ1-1	ASSVGQGALNTEAF
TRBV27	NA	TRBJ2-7	ASSFYPRNYEQY
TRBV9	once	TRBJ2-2	ASSVRAGELF
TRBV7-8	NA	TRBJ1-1	ASVNRGEAF
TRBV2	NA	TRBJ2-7	ASGDWVEQY
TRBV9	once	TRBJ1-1	ASSVTGVSEAF
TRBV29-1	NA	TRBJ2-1	SVEGQVSYNEQF
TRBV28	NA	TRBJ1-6	ASSLIGFRNSPLH
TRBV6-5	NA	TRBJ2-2	ASRGLAGETGELF
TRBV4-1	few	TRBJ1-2	ASSQATGGRFGYT
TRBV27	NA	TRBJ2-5	ASSFVAGGPQETQY
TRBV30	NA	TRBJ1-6	AWSVVPVNSPLH
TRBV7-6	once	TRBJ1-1	ASSLGGAGGEAF
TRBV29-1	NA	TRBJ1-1	SVGEGEGTEAF
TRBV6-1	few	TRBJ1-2	ASSLTGQVRNGYT
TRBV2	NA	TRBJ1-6	ASMEGSLH
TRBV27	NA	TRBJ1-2	ASSLGPRRIYT
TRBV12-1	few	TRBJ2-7	ASSSKDRKNEQY
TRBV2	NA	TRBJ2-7	ASRSPTSGEYEQY
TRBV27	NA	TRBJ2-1	ASSSQGHEQF
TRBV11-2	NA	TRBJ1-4	ASSFQGWEKLF
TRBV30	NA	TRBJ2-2	AWRTWGGELF
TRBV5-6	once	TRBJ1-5	ASSLRGGNQPQH
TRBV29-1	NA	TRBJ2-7	SVNIQGLTSYEQY
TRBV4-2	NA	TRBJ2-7	ASSQAFSGYEQY
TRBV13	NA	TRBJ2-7	ASSFRDRAYEQY
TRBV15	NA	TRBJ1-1	ATSMGYTEAF
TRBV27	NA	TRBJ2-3	ASSLHRILTSTDTQY
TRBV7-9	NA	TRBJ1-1	ASSSGQAGEAF
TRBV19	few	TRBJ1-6	ASKFGSSYNSPLH
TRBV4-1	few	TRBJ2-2	ASSEVQNTGELF
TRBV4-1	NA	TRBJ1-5	ASSFYGSNQPQH
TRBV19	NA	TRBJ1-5	ASSPPGVWSNQPQH
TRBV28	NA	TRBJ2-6	ASSSRPSGANVLT
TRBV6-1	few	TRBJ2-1	ASSESSGGPNEQF
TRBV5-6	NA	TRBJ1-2	ASSPVPGAGYGYT
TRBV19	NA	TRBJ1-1	ASSIPGLYDTEAF
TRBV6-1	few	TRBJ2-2	ASLGGGGNTGELF